This T cell receptor beta chain emerged from a study of blood T cell repertoires in COVID-19. As for the study in general: The study drew acute and convalescent COVID-19 samples from the United States, Italy and Spain.

The CDR3 sequence is 16 residues long. Trimming shortened V by 7 bases and J by 2 bases, and 20 bases separated the two germline ends. The V gene's germline CDR1 is LNHDA and CDR2 SQIVND (reference sequence). How the authors handled the data: Quantification of nucleated cells was approximated via reference gene primer amplification. Clones were read by immunoSEQ multiplex PCR, and TCRdb kept only the in-frame ones, dropping some. The V and J calls and clone size come from that table; D and trimming were worked out from the DNA. This table has 200,000 to 250,000 clones, 88% appearing once. Sequenced sample: peripheral blood. The chain carries TRBV19 and TRBJ1-1, with D maybe TRBD1 (6 bases). This TCR was recovered from a man in his 70s with acute or convalescent COVID-19. The CDR3 nucleotides are TGTGCCAGTAATAATGTAGGGGGTTGGGGAAACACTGAAGCTTTCTTT. Amino acids: CASNNVGGWGNTEAFF.